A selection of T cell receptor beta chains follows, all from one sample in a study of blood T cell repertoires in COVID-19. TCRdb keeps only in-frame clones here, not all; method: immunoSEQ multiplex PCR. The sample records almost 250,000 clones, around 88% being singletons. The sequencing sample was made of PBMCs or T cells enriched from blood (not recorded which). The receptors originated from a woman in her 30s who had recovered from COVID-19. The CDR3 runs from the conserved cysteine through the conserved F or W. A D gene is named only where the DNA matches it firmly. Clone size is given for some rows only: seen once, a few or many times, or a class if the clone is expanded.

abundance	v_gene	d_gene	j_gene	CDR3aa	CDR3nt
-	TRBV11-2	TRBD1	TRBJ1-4	CASSVGQLLNEKLFF	TGTGCCAGCAGCGTGGGACAGTTACTCAATGAAAAACTGTTTTTT
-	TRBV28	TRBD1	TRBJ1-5	CASRWDRSQHF	TGTGCCAGCAGATGGGACAGATCCCAACATTTT
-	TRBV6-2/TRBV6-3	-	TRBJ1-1	CASSYGQNLQAFF	TGTGCCAGCAGTTACGGGCAGAACCTCCAAGCTTTCTTT
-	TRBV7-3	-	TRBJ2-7	CASSLDGSSNEQYF	TGTGCCAGCAGCTTGGACGGGAGTTCTAACGAGCAGTACTTC
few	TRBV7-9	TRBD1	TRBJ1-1	CASSRQGRSEAFF	TGTGCCAGCAGCCGACAGGGGAGATCTGAAGCTTTCTTT
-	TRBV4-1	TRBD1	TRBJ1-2	CASSHVRGVTGAPGGYTF	TGCGCCAGCAGCCACGTTAGGGGGGTGACAGGGGCGCCGGGGGGCTACACCTTC
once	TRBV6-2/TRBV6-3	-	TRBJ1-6	CASSPDRANSPLHF	TGTGCCAGCAGTCCCGACAGAGCAAATTCACCCCTCCACTTT
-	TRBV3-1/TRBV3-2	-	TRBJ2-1	CASSQDFREHNEQFF	TGTGCCAGCAGCCAAGATTTTCGGGAGCACAATGAGCAGTTCTTC
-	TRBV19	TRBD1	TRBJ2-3	CASSFTGTGDPRQYF	TGTGCCAGTAGTTTCACCGGGACAGGGGACCCTCGGCAGTATTTT
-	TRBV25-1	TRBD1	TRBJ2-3	CASSGQEISSTDTQYF	TGTGCCAGCAGCGGACAGGAGATTTCTAGCACAGATACGCAGTATTTT
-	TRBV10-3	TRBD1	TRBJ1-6	CAISPWTGEASPLHF	TGTGCCATCAGCCCATGGACAGGGGAGGCTTCACCCCTCCACTTT
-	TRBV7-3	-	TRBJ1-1	CASSFGRVVNTEAFF	TGTGCCAGCAGCTTTGGCAGGGTCGTGAACACTGAAGCTTTCTTT
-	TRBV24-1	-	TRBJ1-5	CATSDRAFNQPQHF	TGTGCCACCAGTGACAGGGCCTTCAATCAACCCCAGCATTTT
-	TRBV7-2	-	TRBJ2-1	CASSPSTMSSYNEQFF	TGTGCCAGCAGCCCTAGCACCATGAGCTCCTACAATGAGCAGTTCTTC
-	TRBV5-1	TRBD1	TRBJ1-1	CASSLTGGIDTEAFF	TGCGCCAGCAGCTTAACAGGGGGGATAGACACTGAAGCTTTCTTT
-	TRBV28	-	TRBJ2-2	CASRYLQGGLRGTGELFF	TGTGCCAGCCGGTATTTACAGGGGGGGCTTCGAGGGACCGGGGAGCTGTTTTTT
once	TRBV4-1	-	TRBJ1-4	CASSLTPGATNEKLFF	TGCGCCAGCAGCCTCACCCCGGGGGCAACTAATGAAAAACTGTTTTTT
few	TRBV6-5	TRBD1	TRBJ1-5	CASSRTGDQPQHF	TGTGCCAGCTCCCGGACAGGGGATCAGCCCCAGCATTTT
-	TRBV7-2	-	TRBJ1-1	CASTPGPMNTEAFF	TGTGCCAGCACCCCTGGGCCGATGAACACTGAAGCTTTCTTT
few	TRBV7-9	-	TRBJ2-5	CASSLAQGAQETQYF	TGTGCCAGCAGCTTAGCGCAGGGCGCCCAAGAGACCCAGTACTTC
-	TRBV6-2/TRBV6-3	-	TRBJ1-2	CASSYAPANYGYTF	TGTGCCAGCAGTTACGCCCCAGCTAACTATGGCTACACCTTC
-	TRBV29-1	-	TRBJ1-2	CSVWKDSPLAHYGYTF	TGCAGCGTCTGGAAGGACTCGCCGCTAGCCCACTATGGCTACACCTTC
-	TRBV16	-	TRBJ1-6	CASSDRVGSYNSPLHF	TGTGCCAGCAGCGACCGGGTGGGCTCCTATAATTCACCCCTCCACTTT
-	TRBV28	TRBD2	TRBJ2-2	CASIPSGFGGELFF	TGTGCCAGCATCCCTAGCGGGTTCGGCGGGGAGCTGTTTTTT
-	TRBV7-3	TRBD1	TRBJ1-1	CASSSRGPAEAFF	TGTGCCAGCAGCTCCAGGGGGCCCGCTGAAGCTTTCTTT
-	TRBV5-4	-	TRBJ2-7	CASSFDSHSYEQYF	TGTGCCAGCAGCTTCGACAGCCACTCCTACGAGCAGTACTTC
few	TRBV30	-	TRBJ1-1	CAWRPIVNTEAFF	TGTGCCTGGAGGCCAATAGTGAACACTGAAGCTTTCTTT
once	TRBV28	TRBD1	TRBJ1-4	CASIKGQVGEKLFF	TGTGCCAGCATCAAAGGACAGGTCGGCGAAAAACTGTTTTTT
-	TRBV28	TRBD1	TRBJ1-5	CASSLSGGYQPQHF	TGTGCCAGCAGTTTATCAGGGGGCTATCAGCCCCAGCATTTT
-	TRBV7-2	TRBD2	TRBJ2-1	CASSLVSGEQFF	TGTGCCAGCAGCTTAGTTAGCGGGGAGCAGTTCTTC
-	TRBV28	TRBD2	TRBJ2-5	CASSFWGGQETQYF	TGTGCCAGCAGTTTTTGGGGGGGCCAAGAGACCCAGTACTTC
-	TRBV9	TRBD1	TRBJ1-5	CASSATPGDSINQPQHF	TGTGCCAGCAGCGCTACGCCCGGGGACAGCATCAATCAGCCCCAGCATTTT
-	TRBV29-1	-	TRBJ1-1	CSVFRSGNTEAFF	TGCAGCGTTTTTAGGTCGGGGAACACTGAAGCTTTCTTT
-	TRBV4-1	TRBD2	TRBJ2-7	CASSLTSGSSYEQYF	TGCGCCAGCAGCCTTACTAGCGGGAGCTCCTACGAGCAGTACTTC
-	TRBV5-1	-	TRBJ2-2	CASSLARSGGTGELFF	TGCGCCAGCAGCTTGGCTCGTTCAGGTGGCACCGGGGAGCTGTTTTTT
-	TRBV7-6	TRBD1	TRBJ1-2	CASSFGQGMDYGYTF	TGTGCCAGCAGCTTTGGACAGGGGATGGACTATGGCTACACCTTC
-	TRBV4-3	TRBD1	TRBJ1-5	CASSQGPGGEGQPQHF	TGCGCCAGCAGCCAAGGCCCAGGGGGCGAGGGTCAGCCCCAGCATTTT
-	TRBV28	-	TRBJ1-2	CASSPNTGRGAYGYTF	TGTGCCAGCAGTCCTAACACGGGTCGGGGGGCTTATGGCTACACCTTC
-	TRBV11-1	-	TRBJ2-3	CASSLPGATDTQYF	TGTGCCAGCAGCTTACCAGGGGCCACAGATACGCAGTATTTT
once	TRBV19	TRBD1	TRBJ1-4	CASSSPPGQTNEKLFF	TGTGCCAGTAGTTCGCCCCCGGGACAGACTAATGAAAAACTGTTTTTT
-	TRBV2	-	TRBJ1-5	CASSEVRYQPQHF	TGTGCCAGCAGTGAGGTCAGATATCAGCCCCAGCATTTT
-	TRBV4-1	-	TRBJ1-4	CASSQVGSTREKLFF	TGCGCCAGCAGCCAAGTCGGCTCTACTAGGGAAAAACTGTTTTTT
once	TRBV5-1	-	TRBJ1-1	CASSDTYGGAFF	TGCGCCAGCAGCGACACTTACGGCGGGGCTTTCTTT
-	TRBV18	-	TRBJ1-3	CASSPGSSGNTIYF	TGTGCCAGCTCACCAGGGAGCTCTGGAAACACCATATATTTT
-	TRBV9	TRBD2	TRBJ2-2	CASSVTGTTNTGELFF	TGTGCCAGCAGCGTAACCGGGACTACGAACACCGGGGAGCTGTTTTTT
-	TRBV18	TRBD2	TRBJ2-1	CASSLRTSGSFGYNEQFF	TGTGCCAGCTCACTCCGGACTAGCGGGAGCTTTGGTTACAATGAGCAGTTCTTC